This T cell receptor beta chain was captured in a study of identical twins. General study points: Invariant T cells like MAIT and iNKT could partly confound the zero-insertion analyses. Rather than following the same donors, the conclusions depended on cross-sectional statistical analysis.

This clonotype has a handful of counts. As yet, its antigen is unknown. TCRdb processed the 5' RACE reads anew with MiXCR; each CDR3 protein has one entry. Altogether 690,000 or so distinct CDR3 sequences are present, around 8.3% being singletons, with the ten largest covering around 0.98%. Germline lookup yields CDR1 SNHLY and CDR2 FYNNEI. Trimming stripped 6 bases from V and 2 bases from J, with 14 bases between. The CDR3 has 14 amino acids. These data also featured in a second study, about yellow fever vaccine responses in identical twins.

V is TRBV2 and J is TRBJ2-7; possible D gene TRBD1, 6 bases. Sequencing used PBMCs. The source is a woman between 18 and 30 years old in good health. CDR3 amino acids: CASRDSGLTYEQYF. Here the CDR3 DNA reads TGTGCCAGCAGGGACAGTGGGTTGACCTACGAGCAGTACTTC. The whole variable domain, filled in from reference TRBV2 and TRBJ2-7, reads EPEVTQTPSHQVTQMGQEVILRCVPISNHLYFYWYRQILGQKVEFLVSFYNNEISEKSEIFDDQFSVERPDGSNFTLKIRSTKLEDSAMYFCASRDSGLTYEQYFGPGTRLTVT.